This T cell receptor beta chain was sequenced in a study of siplizumab effects on memory and regulatory T cells. This clone was detected once. Its specificity is not known. Study-wide results and caveats: With siplizumab, Treg-derived clones averaged around 69% of mappable alloreactive CD4+ clones, versus around 25% in controls. In unstimulated cells, naive T cells appeared more diverse than memory T cells and seemed major alloresponse contributors. Unstimulated subsets captured only a minor fraction of alloreactive clones.

The assay looked at 99,000 or so TCR templates in each sample. Only in-frame clones appear in the TCRdb table, and some are missing; sequencing was by immunoSEQ multiplex PCR. The profile shows 45,000 to 60,000 clones, roughly 90% of them singletons. Deletions cut 2 bases from V and 3 bases from J, with 11 bases between. The CDR3 loop spans 14 amino acids. The germline V gene encodes CDR1 SGHKS and CDR2 YYEKEE (reference sequence). The V gene is TRBV5-5, the J gene TRBJ1-1, with no clear D. This receptor was obtained from a human donor in good health. What was sequenced was naive CD8+ T cells sorted from blood. CDR3 in amino acids: CASSLSVVYTEAFF. The CDR3, as DNA: TGTGCCAGCAGCTTATCTGTGGTTTACACTGAAGCTTTCTTT. Looking up the rest from reference TRBV5-5 and TRBJ1-1 gives the full variable domain: DAGVTQSPTHLIKTRGQQVTLRCSPISGHKSVSWYQQVLGQGPQFIFQYYEKEERGRGNFPDRFSARQFPNYSSELNVNALLLGDSALYLCASSLSVVYTEAFFGQGTRLTVV.